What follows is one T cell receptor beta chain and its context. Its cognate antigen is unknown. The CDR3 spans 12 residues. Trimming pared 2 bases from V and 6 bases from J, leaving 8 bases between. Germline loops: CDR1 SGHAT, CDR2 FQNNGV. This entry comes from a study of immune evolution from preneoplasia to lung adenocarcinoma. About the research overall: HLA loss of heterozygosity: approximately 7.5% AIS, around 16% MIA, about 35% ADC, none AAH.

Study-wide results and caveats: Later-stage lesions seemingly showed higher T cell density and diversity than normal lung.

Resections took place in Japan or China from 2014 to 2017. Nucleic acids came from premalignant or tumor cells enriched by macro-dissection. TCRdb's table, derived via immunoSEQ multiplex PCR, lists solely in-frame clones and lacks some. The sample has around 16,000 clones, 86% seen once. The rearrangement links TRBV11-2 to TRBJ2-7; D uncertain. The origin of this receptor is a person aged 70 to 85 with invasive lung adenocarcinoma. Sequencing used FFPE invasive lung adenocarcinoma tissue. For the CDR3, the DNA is TGTGCCAGCAGCTTACCAGCAGGCGAGCAGTACTTC. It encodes CASSLPAGEQYF.